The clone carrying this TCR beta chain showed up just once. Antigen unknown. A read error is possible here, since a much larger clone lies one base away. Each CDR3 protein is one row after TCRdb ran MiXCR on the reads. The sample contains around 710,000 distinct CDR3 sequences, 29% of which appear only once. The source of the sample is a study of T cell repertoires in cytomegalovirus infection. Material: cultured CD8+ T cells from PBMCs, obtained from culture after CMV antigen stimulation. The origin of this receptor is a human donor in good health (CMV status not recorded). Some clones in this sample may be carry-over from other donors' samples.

CDR3 region: CASWSGELFF. CDR3 nucleotide sequence: TGTGCCAGCTGGTCCGGGGAGCTGTTTTTT. V and J are TRBV6-5 and TRBJ2-2; D gene unclear. In germline, CDR1 is MNHEY, CDR2 SVGAGI. Between the trimmed V and J ends, which lost 8 bases and 6 bases, there was a span of 4 bases. The CDR3 runs 10 residues.